This T cell receptor (beta chain) emerged from a study of cytomegalovirus exposure and HLA in healthy donors. Use of 60 Vbeta and 13 Jbeta primers characterized the PCR. Clones were sequenced by immunoSEQ multiplex PCR, and TCRdb holds only the in-frame ones, with some missing. This table holds approximately 140,000 clones, roughly three quarters found once. A remark on this clone: Its antigen remains unknown.

The V end lost 5 bases, the J end lost 1 base, and 5 bases lay between the germline ends. The germline gives CDR1 DFQATT, CDR2 SNEGSKA (reference sequence). The CDR3 is made up of 11 amino acids. In nominal health when sampled, donors likely had unrecorded immune exposures nonetheless. Study results and limitations: Presence/absence analyses supposed approximately even sequencing depth among donors.

V gene TRBV20-1 combines with J gene TRBJ1-2; no clear D gene. The receptor comes from a woman between 35 and 50 years old in good health and CMV-seropositive. The sequenced sample consisted of PBMCs. The CDR3 DNA reads as TGCAGTGCTGGCAGTAACTATGGCTACACCTTC. Residues: CSAGSNYGYTF.